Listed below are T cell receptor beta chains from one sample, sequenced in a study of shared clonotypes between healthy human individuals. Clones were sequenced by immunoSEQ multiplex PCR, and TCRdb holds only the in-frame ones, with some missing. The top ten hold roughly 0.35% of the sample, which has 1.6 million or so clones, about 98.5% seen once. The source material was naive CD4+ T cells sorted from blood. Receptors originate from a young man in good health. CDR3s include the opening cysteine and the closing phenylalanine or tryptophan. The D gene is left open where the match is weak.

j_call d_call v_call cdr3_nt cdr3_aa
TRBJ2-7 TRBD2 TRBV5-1 TGCGCCAGCAGCGCCCTAGGGACTAGCGAACACGAGCAGTACTTC CASSALGTSEHEQYF
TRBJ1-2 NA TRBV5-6 TGTGCCAGCAGCTTGGCGGACAGAGACTATGGCTACACCTTC CASSLADRDYGYTF
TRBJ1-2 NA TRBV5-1 TGCGCCAGCAGTTCAGGTGCGACAGTCAACTATGGCTACACCTTC CASSSGATVNYGYTF
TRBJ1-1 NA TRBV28 TGTGCCAGCAGCCCCCAGGGCGCTGAAGCTTTCTTT CASSPQGAEAFF
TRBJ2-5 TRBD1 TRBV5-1 TGCGCCAGCAGCCCCCGTCCGGACAGGGCCCAAGAGACCCAGTACTTC CASSPRPDRAQETQYF
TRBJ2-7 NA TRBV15 TGTGCCACCAGCAGAGATCTCGGTGGTGGGCAGTACTTC CATSRDLGGGQYF
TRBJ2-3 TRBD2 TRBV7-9 TGTGCCAGCAGCCAGGGACTAGCGGGCCTCGGGGCGCAGTATTTT CASSQGLAGLGAQYF
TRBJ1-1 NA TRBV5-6 TGTGCCAGCAGCCCCGGGACTCCGAACACTGAAGCTTTCTTT CASSPGTPNTEAFF
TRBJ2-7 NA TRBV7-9 TGTGCCAGCAGCCTCGACCCGTCCCTGGAGCAGTACTTC CASSLDPSLEQYF
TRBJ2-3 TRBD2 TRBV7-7 TGTGCTAGCAGCTTAGGACCCGGGACTAGCGACCTCCGGCAGTATTTT CASSLGPGTSDLRQYF
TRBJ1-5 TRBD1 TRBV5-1 TGCGCCAGCAGTCCCGGGACAGGGGGCTATAGCAATCAGCCCCAGCATTTT CASSPGTGGYSNQPQHF
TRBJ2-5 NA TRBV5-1 TGCGCCAGCAGCTTGGGGGGCCCCCGTGGAGAGACCCAGTACTTC CASSLGGPRGETQYF